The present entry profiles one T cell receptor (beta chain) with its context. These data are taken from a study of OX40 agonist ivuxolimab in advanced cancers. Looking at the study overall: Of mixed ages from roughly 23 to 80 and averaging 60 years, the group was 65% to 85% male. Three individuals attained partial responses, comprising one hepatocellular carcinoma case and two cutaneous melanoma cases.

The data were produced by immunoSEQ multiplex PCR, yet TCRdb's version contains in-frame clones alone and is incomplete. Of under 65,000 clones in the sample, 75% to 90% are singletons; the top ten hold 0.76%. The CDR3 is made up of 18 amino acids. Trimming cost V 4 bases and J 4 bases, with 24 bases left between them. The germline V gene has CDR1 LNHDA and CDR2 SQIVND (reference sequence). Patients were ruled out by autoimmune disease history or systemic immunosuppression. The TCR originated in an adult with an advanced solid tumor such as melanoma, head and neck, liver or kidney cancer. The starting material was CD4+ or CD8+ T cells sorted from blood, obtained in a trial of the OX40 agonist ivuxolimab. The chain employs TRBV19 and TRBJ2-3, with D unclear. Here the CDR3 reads CASSKVLGLAILPDTQYF. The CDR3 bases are TGTGCCAGTAGTAAAGTTCTTGGTCTTGCAATTCTACCAGATACGCAGTATTTT.